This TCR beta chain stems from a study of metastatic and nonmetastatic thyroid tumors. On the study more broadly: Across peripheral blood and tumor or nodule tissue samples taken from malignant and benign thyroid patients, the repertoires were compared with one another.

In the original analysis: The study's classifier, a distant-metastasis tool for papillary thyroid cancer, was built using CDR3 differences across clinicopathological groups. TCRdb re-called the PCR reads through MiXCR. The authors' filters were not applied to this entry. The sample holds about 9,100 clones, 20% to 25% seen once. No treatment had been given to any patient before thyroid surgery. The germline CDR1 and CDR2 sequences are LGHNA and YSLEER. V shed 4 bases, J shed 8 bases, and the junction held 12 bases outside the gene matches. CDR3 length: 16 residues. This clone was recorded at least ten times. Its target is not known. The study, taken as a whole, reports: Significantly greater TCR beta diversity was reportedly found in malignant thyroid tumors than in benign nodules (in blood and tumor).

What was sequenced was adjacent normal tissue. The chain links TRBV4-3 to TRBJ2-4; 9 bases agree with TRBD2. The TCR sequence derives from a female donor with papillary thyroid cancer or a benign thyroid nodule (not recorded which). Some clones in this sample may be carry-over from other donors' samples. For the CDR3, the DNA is TGCGCCAGCAGCCCCCGCCCTAGCGGGGTGAGAGACATTCAGTACTTC. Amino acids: CASSPRPSGVRDIQYF.